The present entry profiles one T cell receptor beta chain with its context. The antigen it recognizes is unknown. Per-nucleotide qualities are absent, and no much larger clonotype sits a single base away. These data originate in a study of regulatory T cells in long-lasting Graves disease (dated by TCRdb to about 2021). Regarding the study in general: Antithyroid drugs had been taken for less than 3 months by newly diagnosed Graves' disease patients. Patients with persistent Graves' disease were compared with patients with newly diagnosed Graves' disease using TCR sequencing and RNA sequencing of peripheral blood. The study was registered as a clinical trial and conducted in China. TCR sequencing covered approximately 13 persistent and around 20 newly diagnosed Graves' disease patients, 33 samples in total. General study outcomes and caveats: More public clonotypes were shared among persistent patients (under 3,000) than among newly diagnosed patients (over 900). The authors acknowledged the small sample size as a limitation that may reduce accuracy. Compared with newly diagnosed patients, patients with persistent Graves' disease had lower TCR Shannon entropy and fewer highly expanded clones, which suggests clonal expansion. Peripheral blood alone was examined, since thyroid tissue, which constituted the primary lesion, could not be accessed. Sequencing and analysis were limited to the TCR beta chain. Persistent disease showed preferential use of TRBV28, TRBJ1-2 and TRBJ2-5, whereas newly diagnosed disease favored TRBV20-1 and TRBJ2-1.

The library was produced with multiplex PCR. The run used an Illumina HiSeq 4000. iRepertoire HTBI primers and Arm-PCR amplification of CDR3 regions were used to construct TCR beta libraries. Before sequencing, the PCR products went through gel purification. Per the authors' processing: Gene usage analysis of CDR3 amino acid clonotypes used the approximately 56 TRBV and about 15 TRBJ segments found across samples. COPE and FqMerger were used to merge filtered high-quality paired reads into contigs. BLAST was used to align contigs to IMGT TRBV, TRBD and TRBJ reference genes, and CDR3 was defined according to IMGT. Any clonotype with a frequency above 0.1% was counted as a highly expanded clone. Shannon entropy served as the measure of repertoire diversity, while the Gini coefficient captured V-J evenness. A clonotype was considered public if more than one individual shared it. The public reads were reanalyzed by TCRdb: fastp trimming at Q25, MiXCR alignment, in-frame beta chains only. Each entry merges the rows of one CDR3 protein and shows their most common DNA and genes. TCRdb's processing, not the study's, gives the V and J calls here. This sample gives approximately 470,000 distinct CDR3 sequences in total; around 15% of them show up just once. Clones ranked in the top ten supply less than 15% of the sample.

Taken from cysteine to phenylalanine, the CDR3 has 13 residues. Kept here is only the CDR3 DNA, which spans 39 bases and is read in frame from base 1. Per the germline V gene, SQVTM is the CDR1 and ANQGSEA is the CDR2. The V end loses 0 bases and the J end loses 4 bases, and a stretch of 10 bases separates them. The intended sense of this specimen's time point label: newly diagnosed GD, antithyroid drugs for less than 3 months. RNA was extracted from PBMCs in TRIzol for both TCR sequencing and RNA sequencing. The diagnosis of Graves' disease was made according to American Thyroid Association guidelines. The patients came from an endocrinology department in Xi'an, China. Each patient gave approximately 8.8 milliliters of peripheral blood, collected in an EDTA anticoagulant tube. Ficoll Paque Plus density gradient separation was used to isolate PBMCs, and no further T cell sorting was done. An Agilent 2100 Bioanalyzer and agarose gel were used to assess RNA quality, and a NanoDrop 2000 was used to measure RNA concentration.

These same data were also listed under a study on T cells in Graves' hyperthyroidism and ophthalmopathy. As the second paper documents: Graves' hyperthyroidism was defined as stable when no progression to ophthalmopathy occurred over 18 months of follow-up. Hyperthyroidism patients were newly diagnosed, had a disease duration of under 2 months, and were aged 18 to 65 years. Exclusion was applied to patients with uncontrolled infections, other autoimmune diseases, pregnancy or lactation. Diagnoses were based on clinical symptoms, serum thyroxine and TRAb, thyroid ultrasound and orbital computed tomography. A first-round RT-PCR of the TCR CDR3 used the HTBI primer set with the Qiagen OneStep RT-PCR kit. Most expanded thyroid clonotypes (frequency above 0.001) were also detected in blood, suggesting blood repertoires may reflect thyroid immune responses. In cross-validation, a model built on a 13 V-J signature told ophthalmopathy apart from stable hyperthyroidism with approximately 91% sensitivity and about 81% specificity, and in testing the same model reached 80%/75%. In validation, progression to ophthalmopathy was predicted by the model with roughly 71% sensitivity and approximately 78% specificity, a median of approximately 7.1 months before onset. TCR V-J signatures able to tell the groups apart were searched for in a discovery cohort of 100 patients, of whom 40 to 45 had Graves' ophthalmopathy and more than 55 had stable Graves' hyperthyroidism. Prospective prediction of ophthalmopathy was tested in an independent validation cohort of about 19 hyperthyroidism patients and 17 patients who later progressed to ophthalmopathy. For training and testing, the 100 or so patients in the discovery cohort were randomly divided in a 7:3 ratio. In addition, the study compared T-cell repertoires in thyroid tissue and in blood from several Graves' hyperthyroidism patients. After blood sampling, hyperthyroidism patients were treated with methimazole at a starting dose of 30 mg daily, and ophthalmopathy patients were treated with high-dose intravenous methylprednisolone. Libraries were constructed in a second round of multiplex PCR, after which size selection and purification were carried out. Paired-end sequencing of the libraries was performed with 100 bp reads on an Illumina HiSeq2000. Raw data were processed with SOAPnuke, discarding reads with adapters, uncalled bases, mean Phred below 15, or no exact constant-primer or identifier match. High-quality paired reads were merged with COPE v1.2.5, and unique nucleotide sequences were defined as clonotypes. MiTCR v1.1 was used to align clonotypes to the IMGT TRBV, TRBD and TRBJ reference segments. Only V-J combinations with frequency above 0.0001, covering about 99% of repertoires, were analysed. The TCS score was defined as the ratio of F50 (clonal expansion) to E x V (chaos), calculated using BLOSUM62-based TCRdist between CDR3 peptides within each V-J. Welch's t-statistics and random forest reduced roughly 500 V-J features to roughly 13, which were used in a naive Bayes classifier (R e1071). Sample size was not statistically predetermined, and blinding of investigators to group allocation was not performed. The paper reports TCR Vbeta CDR3 sequencing of approximately 130 peripheral blood samples: 43 ophthalmopathy, over 70 hyperthyroidism and 17 progressor patients.

Sample: peripheral blood mononuclear cells (PBMCs), taken at new diagnosis, from a patient treated with antithyroid drugs. Here the chain combines TRBV29-1 and TRBJ2-7; confidence is insufficient to name the D gene. This receptor was obtained from a man aged 35 to 55 with Graves disease. Donor details come from another sample of the same person, matched by shared clones. This receptor carries the CDR3 CSVEDWGRYEQYF. The DNA sequence follows: TGCAGCGTTGAAGATTGGGGAAGGTACGAGCAGTACTTC.